This record looks at one TCR beta chain sequence and its context. The antigen remains undetermined. The CDR3 is 16 amino acids. The J segment lost 5 bases and the V segment lost 0 bases, leaving 10 bases of the junction unmatched. The germline gives CDR1 SGHDN, CDR2 FVKESK. A multiplex PCR was run with 60 Vbeta primers and 13 Jbeta primers. Under the authors' procedure: In a later analysis, about 9.9 million of 60 million to 80 million unique beta chains occurred in at least two donors. TCRdb's copy holds only in-frame clones and misses some; the assay was immunoSEQ multiplex PCR. V and J calls and clone size are copied from that table; D and trimming were computed from the DNA. Here the sample spans more than 150,000 clones, roughly 72% being singletons. The sample comes from a study of cytomegalovirus exposure and HLA in healthy donors. Study-wide points: The presence/absence work took it that sequencing depth was about the same across donors.

V usage is TRBV14 and J usage is TRBJ2-7; 7 bases align to TRBD1. The receptor was derived from a man aged 35-49 years in good health and CMV-seronegative. The source material was PBMCs. The CDR3 loop reads CASSQDHVQGLNEQYF. CDR3 DNA sequence: TGTGCCAGCAGCCAAGATCATGTACAGGGGCTCAACGAGCAGTACTTC.